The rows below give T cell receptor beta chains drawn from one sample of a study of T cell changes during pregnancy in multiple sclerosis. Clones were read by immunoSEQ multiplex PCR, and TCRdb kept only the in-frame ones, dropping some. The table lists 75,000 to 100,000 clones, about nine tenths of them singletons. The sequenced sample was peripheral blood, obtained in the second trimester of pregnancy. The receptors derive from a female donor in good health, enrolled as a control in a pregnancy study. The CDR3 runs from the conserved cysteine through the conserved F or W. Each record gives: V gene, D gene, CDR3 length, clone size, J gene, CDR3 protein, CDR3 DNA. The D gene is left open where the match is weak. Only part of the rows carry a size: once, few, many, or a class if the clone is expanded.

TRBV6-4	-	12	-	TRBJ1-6	CASRDNLGPLHF	TGTGCCAGCAGGGACAATCTAGGACCCCTCCACTTT
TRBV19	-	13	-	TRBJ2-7	CASSITPRGEQYF	TGTGCCAGTAGTATCACGCCGCGGGGCGAGCAGTACTTC
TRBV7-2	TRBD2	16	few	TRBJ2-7	CASSRTSGSRSGEQYF	TGTGCCAGCAGCCGGACTAGCGGGAGTAGGAGTGGCGAGCAGTACTTC
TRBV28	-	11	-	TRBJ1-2	CASSFEGLHTF	TGTGCCAGCAGTTTCGAGGGACTTCACACCTTC
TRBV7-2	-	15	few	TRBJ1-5	CASSLDATSNQPQHF	TGTGCCAGCAGCTTAGACGCGACAAGCAATCAGCCCCAGCATTTT
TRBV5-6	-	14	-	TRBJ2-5	CASSLGQGGETQYF	TGTGCCAGCAGCTTGGGGCAGGGAGGAGAGACCCAGTACTTC
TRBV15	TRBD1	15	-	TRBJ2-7	CATSPRGQGANEQYF	TGTGCCACCAGCCCCCGGGGACAGGGGGCAAACGAGCAGTACTTC
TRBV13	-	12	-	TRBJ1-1	CASILGSAEAFF	TGTGCCAGCATCCTAGGCAGCGCTGAAGCTTTCTTT
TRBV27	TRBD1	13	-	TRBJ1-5	CASSVLRGQPQHF	TGTGCCAGCAGCGTCCTCAGGGGGCAGCCCCAGCATTTT
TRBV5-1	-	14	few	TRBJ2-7	CASSASQAGYEQYF	TGCGCCAGCAGCGCTAGCCAGGCCGGGTACGAGCAGTACTTC
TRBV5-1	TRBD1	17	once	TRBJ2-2	CASSLEGGATNTGELFF	TGCGCCAGCAGCTTGGAAGGGGGCGCGACGAACACCGGGGAGCTGTTTTTT
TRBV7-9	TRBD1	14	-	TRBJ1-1	CASSLGQGITEAFF	TGTGCCAGCAGCTTAGGACAGGGGATCACTGAAGCTTTCTTT
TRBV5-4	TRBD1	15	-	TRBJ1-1	CASSSSNRGNTEAFF	TGTGCCAGCAGCTCATCTAACAGGGGAAACACTGAAGCTTTCTTT
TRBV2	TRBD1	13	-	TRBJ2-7	CASRDRDRGEQYF	TGTGCCAGCAGGGACCGGGACAGGGGCGAGCAGTACTTC
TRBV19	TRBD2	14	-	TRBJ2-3	CASASGGSTDTQYF	TGTGCCAGTGCTAGCGGGGGCAGCACAGATACGCAGTATTTT
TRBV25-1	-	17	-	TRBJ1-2	CASSALGGGRGVNGYTF	TGTGCCAGCAGTGCTCTCGGGGGGGGGCGAGGGGTAAATGGCTACACCTTC
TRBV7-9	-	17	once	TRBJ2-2	CASSLARVGGQDGELFF	TGTGCCAGCAGCTTAGCGCGCGTCGGGGGGCAGGACGGGGAGCTGTTTTTT
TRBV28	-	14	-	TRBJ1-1	CASSLTARNTEAFF	TGTGCCAGCAGTTTAACAGCCCGGAACACTGAAGCTTTCTTT
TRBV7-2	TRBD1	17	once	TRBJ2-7	CASSQAPGGASVAKQYF	TGTGCCAGCAGCCAGGCACCAGGGGGCGCATCCGTGGCGAAGCAGTACTTC
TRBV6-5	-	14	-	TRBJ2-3	CASRLEGGTDTQYF	TGTGCCAGCCGATTGGAAGGGGGCACAGATACGCAGTATTTT
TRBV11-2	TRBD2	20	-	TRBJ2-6	CASSLDIAGGQSSGANVLTF	TGTGCCAGCAGCTTAGATATAGCGGGAGGCCAAAGCTCTGGGGCCAACGTCCTGACTTTC
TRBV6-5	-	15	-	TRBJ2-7	CASSPQQGASYEQYF	TGTGCCAGCAGCCCACAACAGGGCGCATCCTACGAGCAGTACTTC
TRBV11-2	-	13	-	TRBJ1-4	CASSDRQSEKLFF	TGTGCCAGCAGCGACAGACAGAGTGAAAAACTGTTTTTT
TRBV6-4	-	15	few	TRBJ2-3	CASSDQRAGTDTQYF	TGTGCCAGCAGTGACCAGCGAGCTGGCACAGATACGCAGTATTTT
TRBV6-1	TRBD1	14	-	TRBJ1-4	CASRKTGNSEKLFF	TGTGCCAGCCGAAAGACAGGGAATTCGGAAAAACTGTTTTTT
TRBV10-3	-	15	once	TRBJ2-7	CAISGSTGLSYEQYF	TGTGCCATCAGTGGTTCGACAGGCCTCTCCTACGAGCAGTACTTC
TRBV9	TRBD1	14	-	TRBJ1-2	CASSGQGRLGGYTF	TGTGCCAGCAGCGGACAGGGACGCCTCGGTGGCTACACCTTC
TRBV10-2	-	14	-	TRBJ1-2	CASSIAGMGNGYTF	TGCGCCAGCAGTATTGCAGGGATGGGTAATGGCTACACCTTC
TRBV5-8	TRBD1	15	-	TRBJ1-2	CASSSLTGGNYGYTF	TGTGCCAGCAGCTCTCTGACAGGGGGAAACTATGGCTACACCTTC
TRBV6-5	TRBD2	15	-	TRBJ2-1	CASSFGGLAANEQFF	TGTGCCAGCAGTTTCGGAGGCCTAGCGGCGAATGAGCAGTTCTTC